This T cell receptor (beta chain) was obtained from a study of T cells in narcolepsy. The wider study: Donors had narcolepsy type 1 or type 2, or were healthy controls.

Study results and caveats: In some patient and control memory CD4+ samples, autoreactive clones were absent. Same-patient CSF and blood CD4+ T cell clonotypes included HCRT-specific and TRIB2-specific autoreactive ones. Reportedly, autoreactive clonotypes were serially detected in patients' blood but not controls'.

Remarks on this clone: Its antigen is unidentified.

Generated by immunoSEQ multiplex PCR, the TCRdb table keeps only in-frame clones and is missing some. The sample has approximately 25,000 clones; around 86% are singletons. Germline CDR1 is LNHDA and CDR2 is SQIVND (reference sequence). The CDR3 runs to 15 residues. The ends were cut back, 4 bases at V and 0 bases at J, with 7 bases in the middle. This chain uses TRBV19 with TRBJ2-6; D is uncertain. The clonotype was recovered from a human donor with narcolepsy. Sequences were obtained from CD45RA- memory CD4+ T cells from PBMCs. The CDR3 protein is CASSTANSGANVLTF. The CDR3 DNA follows: TGTGCCAGTAGTACCGCGAACTCTGGGGCCAACGTCCTGACTTTC.